The rows below give T cell receptor beta chains drawn from one sample of a study of CXCR3-negative and CXCR3-positive naive CD8 T cells. For each CDR3 protein, TCRdb gives one entry from its re-call of the 5' RACE reads, without DNA. This listing includes about 43,000 distinct CDR3 sequences. Sequenced: memory CD8+ T cells from blood. These TCRs come from a human donor in good health. Some clones in this sample may be carry-over from other donors' samples. CDR3s include the opening cysteine and the closing phenylalanine or tryptophan.

TRBJ2-7,TRBV20-1,CSARRTVPSYEQYF
TRBJ2-5,TRBV27,CASIRGETQYF
TRBJ2-5,TRBV28,CASMTHDRAQETQYF
TRBJ2-7,TRBV9,CASSVGSGSGYEQYF
TRBJ2-2,TRBV7-9,CASRRTGSGELFF
TRBJ2-7,TRBV12-3/TRBV12-4,CASSLATSNEQYF
TRBJ2-2,TRBV28,CASIDRGLAGELFF
TRBJ2-2,TRBV5-6,CASSLGASLANTGELFF
TRBJ2-7,TRBV29-1,CSVLPGQGAGEQYF
TRBJ2-7,TRBV15,CATSISRAYEQYF